What follows describes a single T cell receptor beta chain. The antigen remains unidentified. This specimen comes from a study of vaccination and CD4 T cells after COVID-19. Turning to the study itself: Overlapping spike peptides of SARS-CoV-2, HCoV-NL63, HCoV-OC43 and HCoV-229E stimulated the cells. General observations from the study: The appearance of a median 86.3% of reactive clones in convalescent patients occurred only post-vaccination.

Cultured CD4+ T cell DNA was sequenced using the Oncomine TCR Beta short-read assay. One entry per CDR3 protein results from TCRdb running MiXCR on the PCR reads. Of 9,800 or so distinct CDR3 sequences in the sample, 30% to 40% are singletons; the top ten hold approximately 16%. CDR1 is SEHNR and CDR2 is FQNEAQ in the germline V gene (reference sequence). V was shortened by 4 bases and J by 8 bases, with 17 bases between the two germline ends. The CDR3 extends over 15 amino acids. Treatment denoted: approximately nine-day PBMC culture with coronavirus spike peptide pools or control peptides (ViraFEST assay). Expansion of antigen-specific T cells with peptide pools by ViraFEST preceded sequencing of TCRs.

Sequences were obtained from CD4+ T cells from blood, cultured in vitro. The J gene is TRBJ2-2, the V gene TRBV7-9; D is perhaps TRBD1 (6 bases). The TCR comes from a human donor who had recovered from COVID-19. Written as DNA, the CDR3 is TGTGCCAGCAGCTCAGGATGGGACATGGGTGGGGAGCTGTTTTTT. Translation gives CASSSGWDMGGELFF.